The 2 T cell receptor beta chains given below trace back to one sample, sequenced in a study of blood T cell repertoires in COVID-19. TCRdb's copy holds only in-frame clones and misses some; the assay was immunoSEQ multiplex PCR. Here the sample spans approximately 290,000 clones, about 90% being singletons. The sample comprised peripheral blood. These receptors all come from a man aged 18 to 29 with active or convalescent COVID-19.

The chain has TRBV6-5 and TRBJ1-4, with 7 bases identical to TRBD1. The CDR3 has 14 residues. Germline CDR1 and CDR2: MNHEY and SVGAGI. The V and J ends lost 8 bases and 5 bases, in that order; junction bases with no gene match: 8. The CDR3: CASRTGDANEKLFF. The DNA for the CDR3 is TGTGCCAGCCGTACAGGGGACGCAAATGAAAAACTGTTTTTT.

This clone has just one count. V is TRBV5-1 and J is TRBJ2-1; 7 bases line up with TRBD1. Germline V gene sequence: CDR1 SGHRS, CDR2 YFSETQ. CDR3 length: 15 residues. The ends lost 0 bases at V and 3 bases at J; junction bases unmatched: 3. CDR3 bases: TGCGCCAGCAGCTTGGTCCAGGGGGTCTACAATGAGCAGTTCTTC. Protein product: CASSLVQGVYNEQFF.